The clone carrying this T cell receptor beta chain has only one observation. Its antigen is unknown. The data were taken from a study of T cell clones after liver transplantation. Study at large: Post-transplant blood was tracked for graft-donor-reactive T cell clones identified in a pre-transplant mixed lymphocyte reaction. Study-level points and caveats: In two subjects, few donor cells limited the measurable donor-reactive repertoire.

Profiling relied on immunoSEQ multiplex PCR, and the TCRdb table lists in-frame clones only, not all of them. The table lists about 19,000 clones, around nine tenths of them singletons. The material sequenced was CD8+ T cells from blood, taken before liver transplant. This sequence originates from a human donor who received a liver transplant.

The CDR3 spells CASSLGPRSTEAFF. CDR3 nucleotide sequence: TGTGCCAGCAGTTTAGGTCCCCGGAGCACTGAAGCTTTCTTT. V is TRBV27 and J is TRBJ1-1; D unresolved. V lost 2 bases and J 4 bases, leaving 11 bases between the germline ends. The CDR3 consists of 14 residues. Germline values: CDR1 MNHEY, CDR2 SMNVEV (reference sequence).